These T cell receptor beta chains were read from a single sample in a study of blood T cell repertoires in COVID-19. Here immunoSEQ multiplex PCR was the method, and the copy in TCRdb shows in-frame clones only, minus some. The sample yields over 200,000 clones, about 86% seen once. Sequenced: PBMCs or T cells enriched from blood (not recorded which). These receptors were taken from a woman aged 45-65 years in a cohort exposed to, infected with or recovered from COVID-19 (not recorded which). Each CDR3 is given with its conserved first and last residue. D genes are given only for firm matches. The size field is filled for only some rows; it gives once, few, many or a size class.

12,-,TRBV5-4,TRBJ1-1,-,TGTGCCAGCAGCTTGGACCAGGCCGCCGCTTTCTTT,CASSLDQAAAFF
15,-,TRBV4-2,TRBJ2-3,TRBD2,TGTGCCAGCAGCCCGCAGCGGGGGGGCACAGATACGCAGTATTTT,CASSPQRGGTDTQYF
16,-,TRBV9,TRBJ2-1,TRBD2,TGTGCCAGCAGCGTAGCTGGGGGGGGAACCTTGGATGAGCAGTTCTTC,CASSVAGGGTLDEQFF
15,-,TRBV24-1,TRBJ2-3,-,TGTGCCACCAGTGATTTGGCGGCCGGGGTGGATACGCAGTATTTT,CATSDLAAGVDTQYF
15,-,TRBV5-5,TRBJ1-1,-,TGTGCCAGCAGCTTGGCTCGGTCGGTGAACACTGAAGCTTTCTTT,CASSLARSVNTEAFF
14,-,TRBV5-4,TRBJ2-7,TRBD1,TGTGCCAGCAGCTTTGCCGGACAGGGCTACGAGCAGTACTTC,CASSFAGQGYEQYF
18,once,TRBV4-1,TRBJ1-3,TRBD1,TGCGCCAGCAGCCAAGAGCAATGGACAGGGGCTTCTGGAAACACCATATATTTT,CASSQEQWTGASGNTIYF
14,-,TRBV6-5,TRBJ2-5,TRBD1,TGTGCCAGCAGCGGGACAGGGGGCCGAGAGACCCAGTACTTC,CASSGTGGRETQYF
17,-,TRBV5-4,TRBJ2-6,TRBD2,TGTGCCAGCACCAGAATAGCGGGGGACTCTGGGGCCAACGTCCTGACTTTC,CASTRIAGDSGANVLTF
14,-,TRBV20-1,TRBJ2-7,-,TGCAGTGCTAGTAATGATCAGGGATCCTACGAGCAGTACTTC,CSASNDQGSYEQYF
18,-,TRBV2,TRBJ1-1,TRBD1,TGTGCCAGCAGTGAAGCGAGAGGACAGGGGGCAATGTATCGTAAAGCTTTCTTT,CASSEARGQGAMYRKAFF
13,-,TRBV7-9,TRBJ2-7,-,TGTGCCAGCAGCTTAGAGGGGGCCTACGAGCAGTACTTC,CASSLEGAYEQYF
14,-,TRBV5-1,TRBJ2-7,TRBD1,TGCGCCAGCTCGAATACCGGGACAGGAGACGAGCAGTACTTC,CASSNTGTGDEQYF
14,-,TRBV19,TRBJ1-2,-,TGTGCCAGTAGTATAGGTACGCGGTACTATGGCTACACCTTC,CASSIGTRYYGYTF
14,once,TRBV19,TRBJ2-1,-,TGTGCCAGTCTCGGGGCGGGGCTCTACAATGAGCAGTTCTTC,CASLGAGLYNEQFF
15,-,TRBV5-1,TRBJ1-4,TRBD1,TGCGCCAGCAGCGCGGGACAGGGGGTCAATGAAAAACTGTTTTTT,CASSAGQGVNEKLFF
16,-,TRBV7-9,TRBJ1-5,TRBD1,TGTGCCAGCAGCGGGGGGACAGGAAATAGCAATCAGCCCCAGCATTTT,CASSGGTGNSNQPQHF
11,-,TRBV6-2/TRBV6-3,TRBJ2-3,TRBD2,TGTGCCAGCAGTTCGGGGGGTACGCAGTATTTT,CASSSGGTQYF
16,-,TRBV4-2,TRBJ2-7,TRBD2,TGTGCCAGCAGTCGGGAGGTAGGAGCTCAAACCTACGAGCAGTACTTC,CASSREVGAQTYEQYF
17,-,TRBV10-3,TRBJ2-3,TRBD1,TGTGCCATCAGTGGAGGCGGACAGGGTTATGGCACAGATACGCAGTATTTT,CAISGGGQGYGTDTQYF
15,-,TRBV2,TRBJ1-6,-,TGTGCCAGCAGTGAAAGGGCGGGGACCAATTCACCCCTCCACTTT,CASSERAGTNSPLHF
14,-,TRBV6-5,TRBJ1-1,TRBD1,TGTGCCAGCAGAGTAGTGACAGGGTCCCTTGAAGCTTTCTTT,CASRVVTGSLEAFF
15,-,TRBV5-1,TRBJ2-3,TRBD1,TGCGCCAGCAGCTTCGGACAGGGTTTGACAGATACGCAGTATTTT,CASSFGQGLTDTQYF
15,-,TRBV5-1,TRBJ2-5,-,TGCGCCAGCAGCTTGGTTCCTCAGGGCGGAGAGACCCAGTACTTC,CASSLVPQGGETQYF
15,once,TRBV9,TRBJ2-1,-,TGTGCCAGCAGCGTAGGTAGTAACTCCTACAATGAGCAGTTCTTC,CASSVGSNSYNEQFF
12,once,TRBV7-9,TRBJ1-2,-,TGTGCCAGCAGCCCAGGAGGCTATGGCTACACCTTC,CASSPGGYGYTF
15,-,TRBV5-5,TRBJ1-2,-,TGTGCCAGCAGCTTGGTTTGGGCAGGGGCTGCCCCCTACACCTTC,CASSLVWAGAAPYTF
14,-,TRBV30,TRBJ1-4,-,TGTGCCTGGAGGTCTATGTCAACTAATGAAAAACTGTTTTTT,CAWRSMSTNEKLFF
19,-,TRBV15,TRBJ2-5,TRBD1,TGTGCCACCAGCACGGACGGTTCCGGGACAGCTCAGTTCCAAGAGACCCAGTACTTC,CATSTDGSGTAQFQETQYF
15,-,TRBV7-2,TRBJ2-2,-,TGTGCCAGCAGCTTAAACACGGGGGGCGACGGGGAGCTGTTTTTT,CASSLNTGGDGELFF
13,-,TRBV30,TRBJ1-1,TRBD1,TGTGCCTGGGCCGGACAGGGGGGTACTGAAGCTTTCTTT,CAWAGQGGTEAFF
15,-,TRBV6-1,TRBJ2-3,-,TGTGCCAGTAGTGAAGACCCCCAGGGGGGAGATACGCAGTATTTT,CASSEDPQGGDTQYF
16,-,TRBV4-3,TRBJ1-1,TRBD1,TGCGCCAGCAGCCAAGCCGCCACGGGACAGGACACTGAAGCTTTCTTT,CASSQAATGQDTEAFF